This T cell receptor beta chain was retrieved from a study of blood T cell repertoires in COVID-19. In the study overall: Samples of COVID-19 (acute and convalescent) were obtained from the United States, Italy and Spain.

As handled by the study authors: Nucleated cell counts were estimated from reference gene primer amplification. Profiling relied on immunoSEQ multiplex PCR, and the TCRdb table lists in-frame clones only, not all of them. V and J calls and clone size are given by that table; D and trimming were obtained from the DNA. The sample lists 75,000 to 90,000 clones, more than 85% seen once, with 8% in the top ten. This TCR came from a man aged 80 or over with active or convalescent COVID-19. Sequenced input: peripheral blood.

DNA for the CDR3: TGTGCCAGCAGTGAAGGGGCTATGGGCAATGAGCAGTTCTTC. Translation gives CASSEGAMGNEQFF. The V call is TRBV2, the J call TRBJ2-1; the D is unclear. With 1 base removed from V and 6 bases from J, the gap between germline ends came to 10 bases. The CDR3 is 14 residues long. Looked up from germline, CDR1 is SNHLY and CDR2 is FYNNEI.